Below are 13 T cell receptor beta chains sequenced from a single sample in a study of CD4+ T cells in melanoma. Sequencing was performed with immunoSEQ multiplex PCR; in TCRdb, only in-frame clones are kept and a portion is missing. Here the sample spans roughly 60,000 clones, about 72% being singletons. The sample comprised tumor tissue. The source is a human donor with melanoma.

This clone has a handful of counts. The chain carries TRBV5-1 and TRBJ2-1; D gene ambiguous. Germline-derived CDR1 and CDR2 are SGHRS and YFSETQ. V dropped 5 bases and J dropped 8 bases, with 26 bases sitting between them. This CDR3 spans 17 amino acids. The CDR3 bases are TGCGCCAGCAGAAGCTCGCCCGTAGTAGTCTCCGCTCATGAGCAGTTCTTC. Translating gives CASRSSPVVVSAHEQFF.

The chain is built from TRBV6-4 and TRBJ2-3; 9 nucleotides match TRBD2. With 2 bases clipped from V and 0 bases from J, the junction kept 3 bases outside the gene matches. Germline lookup yields CDR1 MRHNA and CDR2 SNTAGT. The CDR3 runs 16 residues. CDR3: CASSDRAGGSTDTQYF. CDR3 DNA sequence: TGTGCCAGCAGTGACAGAGCGGGGGGTAGCACAGATACGCAGTATTTT.

The gene calls are TRBV4-2 and TRBJ1-2; 7 positions match TRBD1. After removal of 8 bases from V and 8 bases from J, the junction contained 11 bases not matched to a gene. The CDR3 contains 13 residues. Germline V gene sequence: CDR1 LGHNA, CDR2 YNFKEQ. The CDR3 loop is CASGVQGIRGYTF. CDR3 nucleotides: TGTGCCAGCGGGGTACAGGGGATACGGGGCTACACCTTC.

This chain joins TRBV28 and TRBJ1-1; D remains unclear. The CDR3 has 11 amino acids. Trimming removed 5 bases from V and 5 bases from J, with 6 bases in between. The V gene's germline CDR1 is MDHEN and CDR2 SYDVKM. CDR3 amino acids: CASSVATEAFF. The CDR3 DNA sequence: TGTGCCAGCAGTGTGGCGACTGAAGCTTTCTTT.

The chain combines TRBV7-2 with TRBJ1-2; D might be TRBD1 (5 bases). The CDR3 is made up of 14 amino acids. Trimming shortened V by 5 bases and J by 3 bases, and 13 bases separated the two germline ends. Germline V gene lookup returns CDR1 SGHTA and CDR2 FQGNSA. CDR3 coding DNA: TGTGCCAGCAGCGTAGGGACGGCCCACTATGGCTACACCTTC. It yields the protein CASSVGTAHYGYTF. The variable domain in full, completed from reference TRBV7-2 and TRBJ1-2, reads GAGVSQSPSNKVTEKGKDVELRCDPISGHTALYWYRQSLGQGLEFLIYFQGNSAPDKSGLPSDRFSAERTGGSVSTLTIQRTQQEDSAVYLCASSVGTAHYGYTFGSGTRLTVV.

The chain uses TRBV6-5 and TRBJ1-2; D might be TRBD1 (5 bases). V was shortened by 2 bases and J by 4 bases, with 11 bases between the two germline ends. This CDR3 contains 14 residues. CDR1 MNHEY and CDR2 SVGAGI come from the germline V gene. The CDR3 nucleotides are TGTGCCAGCAGTTACGGTAGGGGAGGCTATGGCTACACCTTC. Its translation: CASSYGRGGYGYTF.

This clone was seen many times. V usage is TRBV19 and J usage is TRBJ2-7; D remains ambiguous. CDR3 length equals 13 residues. V lost 5 bases to trimming and J lost 0 bases, with 8 bases between them. From germline, CDR1 is LNHDA and CDR2 SQIVND (reference sequence). The CDR3 protein is CASSPGSSYEQYF. The CDR3 bases are TGTGCCAGTAGTCCGGGTAGCTCCTACGAGCAGTACTTC.

This clone was detected only a few times. This chain joins TRBV7-9 and TRBJ2-7; 7 bases align to TRBD1. The CDR3 runs 12 residues. Germline V gene data show CDR1 as SEHNR and CDR2 as FQNEAQ (reference sequence). The ends lost 5 bases at V and 6 bases at J; junction bases unmatched: 4. The CDR3 nucleotides are TGTGCCAGCAGCCCGGACAGGCGCGAGCAGTACTTC. Translating gives CASSPDRREQYF.

This clone was observed once. CDR3 amino acids: CASRGTGATGLYEQYF. In nucleotides, the CDR3 is TGTGCCAGCCGCGGTACCGGAGCGACAGGACTCTACGAGCAGTACTTC. This chain links TRBV18 with TRBJ2-7; TRBD1 might be the D (6 bases). The V end was cut by 8 bases, the J end by 3 bases, with 23 bases between. The germline V gene encodes CDR1 KGHSH and CDR2 LQKENI. The CDR3 runs to 16 residues.

The chain is built from TRBV19 and TRBJ1-5, with D perhaps TRBD1 (5 bases). In germline, CDR1 is LNHDA, CDR2 SQIVND (reference sequence). V was pared by 7 bases and J by 0 bases, with 16 bases between. The CDR3 has 16 amino acids. The DNA of the CDR3 is TGTGCCAGTAAGGGGTCAGGGAGTTATAGCAATCAGCCCCAGCATTTT. Protein sequence: CASKGSGSYSNQPQHF.

This clone was counted only a few times. The chain is built from TRBV19 and TRBJ2-5; 8 positions match TRBD1. The germline CDR1 and CDR2 sequences are LNHDA and SQIVND (reference sequence). The CDR3 covers 14 residues. The ends lost 10 bases at V and 0 bases at J; junction bases unmatched: 7. The CDR3 DNA follows: TGTGCCACCAGCATGGACAGGGACCAAGAGACCCAGTACTTC. Residues: CATSMDRDQETQYF.

The chain is built from TRBV28 and TRBJ1-2; tentatively, D is TRBD1 (6 bases). Per the germline V gene, CDR1 is MDHEN and CDR2 is SYDVKM. The length of the CDR3 is 14 residues. V lost 1 base and J lost 2, with 8 bases in between. CDR3 residues: CASSLLGGNYGYTF. CDR3 in DNA: TGTGCCAGCAGTTTATTAGGGGGAAACTATGGCTACACCTTC.

The chain links TRBV6-5 to TRBJ1-2, with 8 bases aligning to TRBD1. J lost 2 bases, V lost 5 bases, and 7 bases had no gene match. CDR3 length: 15 amino acids. Germline assignment: CDR1 MNHEY and CDR2 SVGAGI. CDR3 DNA sequence: TGTGCCAGCAGTCCTAGGACAGGGCGGAACTATGGCTACACCTTC. This sequence encodes CASSPRTGRNYGYTF.